This T cell receptor beta chain was retrieved from a study of blood T cell repertoires in COVID-19. Background on the study: Specimens from acute and convalescent COVID-19 originated in the United States, Italy and Spain. PBMCs, B-cell-depleted T cells, or T cells provided the cDNA or gDNA that made up the material.

The germline V gene encodes CDR1 LNHDA and CDR2 SQIVND (reference sequence). The V and J ends lost 1 base and 2 bases, in that order; junction bases with no gene match: 3. The CDR3 has 15 amino acids. Per the authors' pipeline: Nucleated cell number was recorded as an estimate derived from reference gene primer amplification. Generated by immunoSEQ multiplex PCR, the TCRdb table keeps only in-frame clones and is missing some. The V and J calls and the clone size are those of that table, but D and trimming were determined from the DNA. The sample includes over 70,000 clones, more than 85% of them seen just once.

This chain uses TRBV19 with TRBJ2-7; 9 bases fit TRBD1. Specimen: peripheral blood. This TCR was recovered from a human donor with active COVID-19. The donor label of this sample is uncertain. The CDR3 sequence: CASSIGRDRAYEQYF. CDR3 DNA sequence: TGTGCCAGTAGTATAGGACGGGACAGGGCCTACGAGCAGTACTTC.